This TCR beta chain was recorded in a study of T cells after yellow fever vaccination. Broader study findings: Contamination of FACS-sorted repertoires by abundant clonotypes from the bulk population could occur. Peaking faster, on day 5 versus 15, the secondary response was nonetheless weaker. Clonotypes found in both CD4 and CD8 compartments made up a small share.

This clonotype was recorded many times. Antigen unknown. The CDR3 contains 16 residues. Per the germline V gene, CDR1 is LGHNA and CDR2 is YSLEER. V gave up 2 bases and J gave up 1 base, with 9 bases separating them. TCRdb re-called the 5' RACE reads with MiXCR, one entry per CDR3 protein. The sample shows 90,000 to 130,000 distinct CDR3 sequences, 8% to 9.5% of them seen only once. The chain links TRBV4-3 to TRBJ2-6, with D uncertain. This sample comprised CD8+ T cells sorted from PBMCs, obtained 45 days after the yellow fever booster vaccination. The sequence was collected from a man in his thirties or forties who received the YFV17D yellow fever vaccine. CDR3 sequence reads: CASSQSLPSGANVLTF. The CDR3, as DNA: TGCGCCAGCAGCCAATCGCTTCCTTCTGGGGCCAACGTCCTGACTTTC.